The 13 T cell receptor beta chains below come from one sample, sequenced in a study of T cells after yellow fever vaccination. Each CDR3 protein is one row after TCRdb ran MiXCR on the 5' RACE reads. The sample lists approximately 550,000 distinct CDR3 sequences, roughly 21% occurring once. The source material was PBMCs, sampled 15 days after the yellow fever booster vaccination. These receptors came from a man aged 25-45 years who received the YFV17D yellow fever vaccine.

This clonotype was picked up a small number of times. This chain links TRBV7-3 with TRBJ2-5; the D gene is possibly TRBD2 (5 bases). Trimming pared 4 bases from V and 2 bases from J, leaving 14 bases between. Germline loops: CDR1 SGHTA, CDR2 FQGTGA. The CDR3 contains 15 residues. The CDR3 nucleotides read TGTGCCAGCAGCTACGCGACGGGGATACAAGAGACCCAGTACTTC. It yields the protein CASSYATGIQETQYF.

V gene TRBV7-2 combines with J gene TRBJ1-5; a possible D gene is TRBD1 (6 bases). The germline CDR1 and CDR2 sequences are SGHTA and FQGNSA. V was shortened by 5 bases and J by 6 bases, with 14 bases between the two germline ends. The CDR3 is made up of 14 amino acids. DNA for the CDR3: TGTGCCAGCAGCCAACAGGGCGGAGGTCAGCCCCAGCATTTT. It specifies CASSQQGGGQPQHF.

This chain uses TRBV12-3 or TRBV12-4 with TRBJ1-1; no firm D call. V was clipped by 4 bases and J by 4 bases, with 16 bases between them. The CDR3 extends over 15 amino acids. The CDR3 protein is CASSYAARSGTEAFF. The CDR3 region has the DNA TGTGCCAGCAGTTATGCGGCCAGGTCTGGCACTGAAGCTTTCTTT.

There are a few counts of this clonotype. This chain links TRBV7-9 with TRBJ2-1; no firm D call. The germline CDR1 and CDR2 sequences are SEHNR and FQNEAQ (reference sequence). Deletions cut 1 base from V and 6 bases from J, with 7 bases between. CDR3 length: 13 amino acids. The CDR3 sequence is CASSLGNPNEQFF. The CDR3 nucleotides read TGTGCCAGCAGCTTAGGGAACCCCAATGAGCAGTTCTTC.

The chain uses TRBV7-8 and TRBJ2-7, with D maybe TRBD1 (6 bases). V was clipped by 5 bases and J by 1 base, with 9 bases between them. Germline V lookup: CDR1 SGHVS, CDR2 FQNEAQ. The CDR3 has 13 residues. Here the CDR3 DNA reads TGTGCCAGCAGCGGCGGACAGTCCTACGAGCAGTACTTC. It translates to CASSGGQSYEQYF.

The rearrangement links TRBV3-1 to TRBJ2-1, with 9 bases that match TRBD2. V dropped 3 bases and J dropped 1; count of bases not matched to a gene: 4. Germline V gene lookup returns CDR1 LGHDT and CDR2 YNNKEL (reference sequence). The CDR3 is 16 amino acids. The CDR3 region has the DNA TGTGCCAGCAGCCATCGAGGACTAGCGTCCTACAATGAGCAGTTCTTC. Translated, it gives CASSHRGLASYNEQFF.

CDR3 sequence (DNA): TGTGCCAGCAGCTTATGGCAGGGGGCCGGCACAGATACGCAGTATTTT. Encoded protein: CASSLWQGAGTDTQYF. The chain employs TRBV7-6 and TRBJ2-3; TRBD1 matches 8 bases. There are 16 residues in the CDR3. CDR1 and CDR2 (germline): SGHVS, FNYEAQ. V lost 2 bases, J lost 1 base, and 5 bases stayed unmatched.

This clonotype was counted a few times. This chain joins TRBV4-2 and TRBJ2-7; TRBD2 agrees at 7 bases. There are 19 residues in the CDR3. Germline CDR1 is LGHNA and CDR2 is YNFKEQ. V lost 1 base, J lost 3 bases, and 18 bases stayed unmatched. Here the CDR3 reads CASSQASLAGDSSSYEQYF. CDR3 in DNA: TGTGCCAGCAGCCAAGCGTCGTTGGCGGGAGATTCGTCAAGCTACGAGCAGTACTTC.

The chain combines TRBV20-1 with TRBJ1-1, with TRBD1 matching 7 bases. Germline CDR1 and CDR2: DFQATT and SNEGSKA (reference sequence). CDR3 length: 15 amino acids. Trimming at V came to 0 bases and at J to 1 base, leaving 5 bases not matched to a gene. CDR3 DNA: TGCAGTGCTAGAGACCTCAGGGGGAAGAACACTGAAGCTTTCTTT. Protein: CSARDLRGKNTEAFF.

The J gene is TRBJ2-2, the V gene TRBV6-2 or TRBV6-3; TRBD2 matches at 9 bases. CDR1 and CDR2 from the germline V gene are MNHEY and SVGEGT. The CDR3 is made up of 16 amino acids. J gave up 4 bases and V 7 bases, and 10 bases lay outside the gene matches. Here the CDR3 DNA reads TGTGCCAGCATGCATAGCCTAGCGGGAACCACCGGGGAGCTGTTTTTT. Its translation is CASMHSLAGTTGELFF.

This clonotype was detected only a few times. The CDR3: CASSLYRRGTEAFF. The CDR3 DNA reads TGTGCCAGCAGTTTATACAGGCGGGGTACTGAAGCTTTCTTT. This chain connects TRBV28 to TRBJ1-1; D is perhaps TRBD1 (5 bases). This CDR3 spans 14 amino acids. CDR1 is MDHEN and CDR2 is SYDVKM in the germline V gene. The V and J ends lost 1 base and 5 bases respectively, with 11 bases between them.

This clonotype showed up just a few times. An end of the junction differs from the germline gene, which may be a read error. V gene TRBV20-1 combines with J gene TRBJ2-1; D not certain. CDR3 size: 14 residues. CDR1 is DFQATT, CDR2 SNEGSKA, per germline (reference sequence). As DNA, the CDR3 is TGCAGTGCCAGAGCTCTTCTAGATTTCGCTGAGCAGTTCTTC. This gives the protein CSARALLDFAEQFF.

This clonotype came up a few times. Compared with germline, one end of the junction differs, possibly owing to a read error. The rearrangement joins TRBV7-9 to TRBJ2-7; D gene ambiguous. The CDR3 spans 13 residues. Germline loops: CDR1 SEHNR, CDR2 FQNEAQ (reference sequence). CDR3 region: CASSLANGQVEDF. The CDR3 nucleotides read TGTGCCAGCAGCTTAGCGAATGGGCAGGTTGAGGACTTC.